The 3 T cell receptor beta chains in this list originate from one sample, sequenced in a study of cytomegalovirus exposure and HLA in healthy donors (dated by TCRdb to between 2016 and 2019). Library preparation used the immunoSEQ multiplex PCR assay. For the multiplex PCR, a mixture combining 60 forward primers for TCR Vbeta segments and 13 reverse primers for TCR Jbeta segments was used. In TCRdb, the immuneACCESS table is reduced to in-frame sequences with V and J assigned. These tables do not hold every clone; where another copy was compared, an unresolved V gene accounts for under half, and the others remain unexplained. The sample has roughly 100,000 clones on record, about two thirds of them singletons. The leading ten clones occupy 2.5% to 3% of the sample. The sequenced sample was PBMCs. These receptor sequences come from a female donor in good health and CMV-seronegative.

The genes are TRBV11-3 and TRBJ2-1; TRBD2 matches 8 bases. V lost 0 bases to trimming and J lost 0 bases; unmatched junction nucleotides: 1. The germline V gene has CDR1 SGHNT and CDR2 YENEEA. This CDR3 is 16 amino acids long. The CDR3 bases are TGTGCCAGCAGCTTAGAAAGCGGGAGCTCCTACAATGAGCAGTTCTTC. It is translated as CASSLESGSSYNEQFF.

This rearrangement joins TRBV5-1 to TRBJ1-1; D is unresolved. V gave up 0 bases and J gave up 1 base, with 7 bases separating them. Germline V CDR1 and CDR2: SGHRS, YFSETQ. CDR3 length equals 14 residues. This chain's CDR3 is CASSLDFWNTEAFF. The CDR3 DNA reads as TGCGCCAGCAGCTTGGACTTTTGGAACACTGAAGCTTTCTTT.

V usage is TRBV7-2 and J usage is TRBJ2-7; 8 nucleotides line up with TRBD1. The junction had 5 bases not matched to a gene; V was cut back by 4 bases and J by 6 bases. Germline V gene data show CDR1 as SGHTA and CDR2 as FQGNSA. The CDR3 has 13 residues. The CDR3 here is CASSWTGNGEQYF. In nucleotides, the CDR3 is TGTGCCAGCAGCTGGACAGGGAACGGCGAGCAGTACTTC.